This TCR beta chain originates from a study of OX40 agonist ivuxolimab in advanced cancers. At the level of the study: Partial responses were observed in three patients, of whom one had hepatocellular carcinoma and two had cutaneous melanoma.

Data came from immunoSEQ multiplex PCR; TCRdb stores just in-frame clones and leaves some out. Of around 70,000 clones in the sample, 75% to 95% were seen once. CDR3 length: 16 amino acids. CDR1 and CDR2 (germline): SGHAT, FQNNGV. The V and J ends lost 1 base and 0 bases, in that order; junction bases with no gene match: 4. Specimen: CD4+ or CD8+ T cells sorted from blood, collected in a trial of the OX40 agonist ivuxolimab. This clonotype originated in an adult with an advanced solid tumor such as melanoma, head and neck, liver or kidney cancer. The chain is built from TRBV11-2 and TRBJ2-3; TRBD2 agrees at 7 bases. CDR3 loop: CASSLGISGSTDTQYF. The CDR3 nucleotides are TGTGCCAGCAGCTTAGGAATTAGCGGGAGCACAGATACGCAGTATTTT.